The TCR beta chain under discussion was sequenced for a study of cytomegalovirus exposure and HLA in healthy donors. CDR1 SNHLY and CDR2 FYNNEI come from the germline V gene. This CDR3 has 15 residues. The junction had 2 bases not matched to a gene; V was cut back by 1 base and J by 2 bases. In the PCR, 60 Vbeta and 13 Jbeta primers were used. The table came from immunoSEQ multiplex PCR; TCRdb's copy has only in-frame clones and leaves some out. The sample consists of about 110,000 clones, about 85% of them appearing once. The table lists this clone with a few counts. Sequenced sample: PBMCs. The clonotype comes from a man aged 25-45 years in good health and CMV-seronegative. The chain combines TRBV2 with TRBJ2-7, with 10 positions matching TRBD2. The CDR3 here is CASSEGLAGAYEQYF. CDR3 in DNA: TGTGCCAGCAGTGAAGGGCTAGCGGGGGCCTACGAGCAGTACTTC.